The sample holds a few counts of the clone carrying this T cell receptor (beta chain). What it binds is not known. Vbeta (60) and Jbeta (13) primers were used in the PCR. Clones were read by immunoSEQ multiplex PCR, and TCRdb kept only the in-frame ones, dropping some. The top ten hold approximately 2.5% of the sample, which has 150,000 to 200,000 clones, 70% to 90% seen once. The CDR3 contains 13 residues. The V and J ends lost 4 bases and 1 base respectively, with 8 bases between them. The germline gives CDR1 SGHKS, CDR2 YYEKEE (reference sequence). This sample is drawn from a study of cytomegalovirus exposure and HLA in healthy donors. Background on the study: A preliminary data release comprised tens of millions of unique TCRs obtained from HLA-typed donors.

The study's findings and limits: In most subjects, TCR beta sequences reportedly gave accurate predictions of HLA-A and HLA-B alleles.

The sample comprised PBMCs. This TCR derives from a man aged 30 to 39 in good health and CMV-seropositive. The chain employs TRBV5-5 and TRBJ1-1; no clear D. CDR3 in amino acids: CASSLGPNTEAFF. Here the CDR3 DNA reads TGTGCCAGCAGCCTCGGTCCGAACACTGAAGCTTTCTTT. The whole variable domain, filled in from reference TRBV5-5 and TRBJ1-1, reads DAGVTQSPTHLIKTRGQQVTLRCSPISGHKSVSWYQQVLGQGPQFIFQYYEKEERGRGNFPDRFSARQFPNYSSELNVNALLLGDSALYLCASSLGPNTEAFFGQGTRLTVV.